The 17 T cell receptor beta chains below all came from one sample that was sequenced in a study of blood T cell repertoires in COVID-19. Produced via immunoSEQ multiplex PCR; TCRdb's table is partial and in-frame only. The table includes roughly 150,000 clones, around 80% detected once. The sample consisted of peripheral blood. These TCRs come from a woman of 80 years or more with acute or convalescent COVID-19.

The chain has TRBV7-2 and TRBJ2-3; 8 nucleotides align to TRBD2. J gave up 2 bases and V 1 base, and 5 bases lay outside the gene matches. The CDR3 extends over 16 amino acids. The germline gives CDR1 SGHTA, CDR2 FQGNSA. CDR3 coding DNA: TGTGCCAGCAGCTTAGGAGTCGGGGGGGCCACAGATACGCAGTATTTT. It codes for CASSLGVGGATDTQYF.

This chain uses TRBV5-4 with TRBJ1-4; D is ambiguous. CDR3 size: 13 residues. Trimming removed 0 bases at V and 7 bases at J, with 7 bases between. Germline CDR1 reads SGHNT; CDR2 reads YYREEE (reference sequence). This CDR3 is CASSLGGSEKLFF. Here the CDR3 DNA reads TGTGCCAGCAGCTTGGGCGGGAGTGAAAAACTGTTTTTT.

The table lists this clone with a count of one. V and J are TRBV10-3 and TRBJ2-7, with 7 bases fitting TRBD2. CDR3 length equals 14 residues. Per germline, CDR1 ENHRY and CDR2 SYGVKD. V was pared by 3 bases and J by 1 base, with 3 bases of the junction left unmatched. CDR3 in amino acids: CAISDAGASYEQYF. CDR3 bases: TGTGCCATCAGTGATGCGGGAGCATCCTACGAGCAGTACTTC.

This chain connects TRBV11-2 to TRBJ1-6; D is unclear. The CDR3 runs 14 residues. Germline CDR1 reads SGHAT; CDR2 reads FQNNGV. Trimming shortened V by 5 bases and J by 6 bases, and 11 bases separated the two germline ends. In nucleotides, the CDR3 is TGTGCCAGCAGCCCGCGGGAGGCTAATTCACCCCTCCACTTT. Its protein product is CASSPREANSPLHF.

V and J are TRBV5-1 and TRBJ2-2, with D perhaps TRBD1 (6 bases). This CDR3 comprises 16 residues. Germline CDR1 and CDR2: SGHRS and YFSETQ. V shed 4 bases and J shed 4 bases, with 17 bases lying between them. The CDR3 DNA reads TGCGCCAGCAGCCCCCGGACCGGGACACGCACCGGGGAGCTGTTTTTT. It translates to CASSPRTGTRTGELFF.

The chain carries TRBV6-5 and TRBJ1-1; D may be TRBD1 (5 bases). The CDR3 length is 15 residues. Looked up from germline, CDR1 is MNHEY and CDR2 is SVGAGI. Trimming left V 5 bases short and J 3 bases short, with 16 bases between. The CDR3 nucleotides read TGTGCCAGCAGTACTAACTTGGGGGGTTACACTGAAGCTTTCTTT. Its translation is CASSTNLGGYTEAFF.

This chain connects TRBV2 to TRBJ2-5; TRBD1 aligns across 7 bases. The CDR3 spans 14 residues. CDR1 is SNHLY, CDR2 FYNNEI, per germline. J lost 0 bases, V lost 5 bases, and 3 bases had no gene match. This chain's CDR3 is CASSKDRYQETQYF. The CDR3 DNA reads as TGTGCCAGCAGTAAGGACAGGTACCAAGAGACCCAGTACTTC. Filled out from reference TRBV2 and TRBJ2-5, the complete variable domain reads EPEVTQTPSHQVTQMGQEVILRCVPISNHLYFYWYRQILGQKVEFLVSFYNNEISEKSEIFDDQFSVERPDGSNFTLKIRSTKLEDSAMYFCASSKDRYQETQYFGPGTRLLVL.

The chain combines TRBV30 with TRBJ1-2; TRBD1 matches at 11 bases. V shed 8 bases, J shed 8 bases, and the junction held 10 bases outside the gene matches. CDR1 is GTSNPN, CDR2 SVGIG, per germline (reference sequence). This CDR3 contains 13 residues. CDR3 sequence: CATPGQGARGYTF. CDR3 DNA sequence: TGTGCCACCCCTGGACAGGGGGCGAGGGGCTACACCTTC.

The chain carries TRBV3-1 (or the pseudogene TRBV3-2) and TRBJ1-2; 8 positions agree with TRBD1. The CDR3 has 15 amino acids. From germline, CDR1 is LGHDT and CDR2 YNNKEL (reference sequence). Germline trimming cut 7 bases from V and 4 bases from J; bases unmatched to any gene: 11. CDR3 loop: CASTPQGAESYGYTF. The CDR3, as DNA: TGTGCCAGCACTCCCCAGGGGGCTGAATCCTATGGCTACACCTTC.

The rearrangement uses TRBV7-2 and TRBJ2-1, with a possible D match to TRBD2 (5 bases). CDR3 size: 13 residues. Trimming removed 1 base from V and 6 bases from J, with 7 bases in between. Germline V CDR1 and CDR2: SGHTA, FQGNSA. As DNA, the CDR3 is TGTGCCAGCAGCTTAGTCCGGGGCAATGAGCAGTTCTTC. It is translated as CASSLVRGNEQFF.

V gene TRBV6-5 combines with J gene TRBJ2-1; D is possibly TRBD2 (5 bases). V shed 9 bases and J shed 4 bases, with 19 bases lying between them. Per the germline V gene, CDR1 is MNHEY and CDR2 is SVGAGI. CDR3 length equals 15 residues. CDR3 loop: CASRPSGTFYNEQFF. Written as DNA, the CDR3 is TGTGCCAGTAGACCCAGCGGAACCTTTTACAATGAGCAGTTCTTC.

V is TRBV15 and J is TRBJ1-4; 7 nucleotides align to TRBD1. The junction had 5 bases not matched to a gene; V was cut back by 0 bases and J by 7 bases. Germline V lookup: CDR1 LNHNV, CDR2 YYDKDF (reference sequence). There are 15 residues in the CDR3. The CDR3 nucleotides are TGTGCCACCAGCAGAGACCCGGCAGGGGGTGAAAAACTGTTTTTT. It codes for CATSRDPAGGEKLFF.

In its sample, this clone was seen once. The rearrangement links TRBV19 to TRBJ1-5; TRBD1 matches 10 bases. The junction had 5 bases not matched to a gene; V was cut back by 11 bases and J by 7 bases. CDR1 LNHDA and CDR2 SQIVND come from the germline V gene (reference sequence). The CDR3 length is 12 residues. CDR3 loop: CAVRDRGQPQHF. For the CDR3, the DNA is TGTGCCGTCCGGGACAGGGGACAGCCCCAGCATTTT.

This chain uses TRBV5-5 with TRBJ1-4; D possibly corresponds to TRBD1 (6 bases). This CDR3 is built from 15 residues. The ends were cut back, 4 bases at V and 3 bases at J, with 13 bases in the middle. Germline CDR1 SGHKS, CDR2 YYEKEE (reference sequence). CDR3 in amino acids: CASSTQGSANEKLFF. The DNA for the CDR3 is TGTGCCAGCAGCACTCAGGGGTCGGCTAATGAAAAACTGTTTTTT.

The genes are TRBV19 and TRBJ2-1; TRBD2 aligns across 8 bases. Germline CDR1 LNHDA, CDR2 SQIVND (reference sequence). This CDR3 comprises 15 residues. J lost 10 bases, V lost 5 bases, and 13 bases had no gene match. CDR3 coding DNA: TGTGCCAGTAGTCCCAGCGGGAGTAGAGATCGGGAGCAGTTCTTC. It specifies CASSPSGSRDREQFF.

The chain combines TRBV2 with TRBJ2-7; D is perhaps TRBD1 (5 bases). The CDR3 extends over 12 amino acids. The V gene's germline CDR1 is SNHLY and CDR2 FYNNEI. Trimming shortened V by 7 bases and J by 0 bases, and 7 bases separated the two germline ends. The CDR3: CASIGDSYEQYF. For the CDR3, the DNA is TGTGCCAGCATAGGGGACTCCTACGAGCAGTACTTC.

The chain couples TRBV6-5 to TRBJ1-5; D is undetermined. Germline V gives CDR1 MNHEY, CDR2 SVGAGI. V lost 6 bases and J lost 5, with 17 bases in between. The CDR3 spans 15 residues. The CDR3 DNA reads as TGTGCCAGCAGCCCCGGCGGGATCTCCTATCAGCCCCAGCATTTT. This gives the protein CASSPGGISYQPQHF.